A single sample gave rise to the 14 T cell receptor beta chains below, sequenced in a study of T cells in Graves' hyperthyroidism and ophthalmopathy. TCR beta CDR3 regions were amplified from RNA transcripts. TCR CDR3 regions were first amplified by RT-PCR with HTBI primers. From the multiplex PCR reads, TCRdb called clonotypes with MiXCR, one entry per CDR3 protein. This sample yields hundreds of thousands of distinct CDR3 sequences, of which about 19% are seen a single time; approximately 15% belongs to the top ten. The sample consisted of blood. The receptors derive from a woman aged 45-59 years with Graves' hyperthyroidism that later progressed to Graves' ophthalmopathy.

The V and J genes are TRBV29-1 and TRBJ1-1; 7 positions match TRBD1. Germline lookup yields CDR1 SQVTM and CDR2 ANQGSEA. The CDR3 contains 15 residues. V dropped 1 base and J dropped 5; count of bases not matched to a gene: 10. This chain's CDR3 is CSVEGEGGAETEAFF. In DNA form, the CDR3 reads TGCAGCGTTGAAGGTGAAGGGGGCGCGGAGACTGAAGCTTTCTTT.

This clonotype was recorded many times. The chain links TRBV11-2 to TRBJ2-1; D is unresolved. With 1 base removed from V and 8 bases from J, the gap between germline ends came to 9 bases. Germline CDR1 SGHAT, CDR2 FQNNGV. The CDR3 length is 13 residues. The CDR3 is CASSLVRAHEQFF. DNA for the CDR3: TGTGCCAGCAGCTTAGTCCGAGCTCATGAGCAGTTCTTC.

This clonotype turned up a few times. The chain carries TRBV3-1 and TRBJ1-1; 7 positions agree with TRBD1. The V gene end was trimmed by 2 bases and the J gene end by 0 bases; junction bases not matched to a gene: 3. This CDR3 spans 15 amino acids. CDR1 LGHDT and CDR2 YNNKEL come from the germline V gene (reference sequence). The CDR3 DNA sequence: TGTGCCAGCAGCCAACCGGGACAGTTGAACACTGAAGCTTTCTTT. It encodes CASSQPGQLNTEAFF. The variable domain in full, completed from reference TRBV3-1 and TRBJ1-1, reads DTAVSQTPKYLVTQMGNDKSIKCEQNLGHDTMYWYKQDSKKFLKIMFSYNNKELIINETVPNRFSPKSPDKAHLNLHINSLELGDSAVYFCASSQPGQLNTEAFFGQGTRLTVV.

This clonotype came up many times. The gene calls are TRBV20-1 and TRBJ1-5; 7 bases are shared with TRBD1. Germline assignment: CDR1 DFQATT and CDR2 SNEGSKA (reference sequence). After removal of 4 bases from V and 4 bases from J, the junction contained 10 bases not matched to a gene. There are 15 residues in the CDR3. The CDR3, as DNA: TGCAGTGCTACGTGGGGAACAGGGGCAAATCAGCCCCAGCATTTT. Its translation is CSATWGTGANQPQHF.

The CDR3 loop reads CASSSDRTGTMNTEAFF. The CDR3 bases are TGTGCCAGCAGCTCCGATCGTACAGGAACCATGAACACTGAAGCTTTCTTT. J is TRBJ1-1 and V is TRBV5-6, with TRBD1 as a possible D gene (5 bases). V lost 3 bases to trimming and J lost 0 bases, with 18 bases between them. Germline V gene lookup returns CDR1 SGHDT and CDR2 YYEEEE. This CDR3 spans 17 amino acids.

The V call is TRBV7-9, the J call TRBJ2-7; 11 bases fit TRBD1. The CDR3 runs to 15 residues. Germline lookup yields CDR1 SEHNR and CDR2 FQNEAQ (reference sequence). With V trimmed by 3 bases and J by 7 bases, 8 bases remained unmatched. CDR3 sequence: CASSFFGQGAGEQYF. CDR3 in DNA: TGTGCCAGCAGCTTTTTCGGACAGGGGGCAGGGGAGCAGTACTTC.

As regards this clonotype: A single base separates this from a much larger clone, so it may be a read error. V is TRBV3-1 and J is TRBJ2-3, with D possibly called TRBD1 or TRBD2 (5 bases each). The germline CDR1 and CDR2 sequences are LGHDT and YNNKEL (reference sequence). This CDR3 contains 13 residues. In nucleotides, the CDR3 is TGTGCCAGCCAGGGACCTAGCACAGTTACGCAGTATTTT. It encodes CASQGPSTVTQYF.

This clonotype appeared a single time. The final CDR3 position lacks the conserved phenylalanine or tryptophan, pointing to a likely read error. V is TRBV20-1 and J is TRBJ2-5; TRBD1 is a possible D gene (7 bases). Germline V lookup: CDR1 DFQATT, CDR2 SNEGSKA (reference sequence). There are 14 residues in the CDR3. The germline V and J ends were trimmed by 3 bases and 5 bases, with 16 bases remaining between them. CDR3 nucleotides: TGCAGTGCTAGTTTAGGACAGGCGGGGGAGACCCAGTACCTC. It is translated as CSASLGQAGETQYL.

V gene TRBV20-1 combines with J gene TRBJ2-5; D is undetermined. CDR1 DFQATT and CDR2 SNEGSKA come from the germline V gene (reference sequence). V was clipped by 1 base and J by 5 bases, with 11 bases between them. There are 13 residues in the CDR3. CDR3 DNA sequence: TGCAGTGCTAGAGGGGTCAGGTCCGAGACCCAGTACTTC. Its translation: CSARGVRSETQYF.

The chain carries TRBV6-1 and TRBJ2-2; a possible D gene is TRBD2 (6 bases). V was clipped by 6 bases and J by 6 bases, with 14 bases between them. Germline loops: CDR1 MNHNS, CDR2 SASEGT. This CDR3 has 14 amino acids. CDR3 DNA: TGTGCCAGCAGCTTGACTAGTTTGGCCGGGGAGCTGTTTTTT. This encodes CASSLTSLAGELFF.

This clonotype has just a few counts. The chain has TRBV20-1 and TRBJ1-2; 10 bases are a match to TRBD1. CDR1 is DFQATT and CDR2 is SNEGSKA in the germline V gene (reference sequence). CDR3 length: 15 amino acids. The V and J ends lost 3 bases and 2 bases, in that order; junction bases with no gene match: 6. The DNA for the CDR3 is TGCAGTGCTAGGGGGACAGGGGAGGAAAACTATGGCTACACCTTC. Protein sequence: CSARGTGEENYGYTF.

There are many counts of this clonotype. The V and J genes are TRBV3-1 and TRBJ1-1; TRBD1 aligns across 7 bases. The V segment lost 2 bases and the J segment 1 base; nucleotides outside the gene matches: 4. This CDR3 region has 15 residues. Germline CDR1 and CDR2: LGHDT and YNNKEL (reference sequence). Written as DNA, the CDR3 is TGTGCCAGCAGCCAATGGGGACAGCCGAACACTGAAGCTTTCTTT. Amino acid sequence: CASSQWGQPNTEAFF. The full variable domain, its missing parts supplied by reference TRBV3-1 and TRBJ1-1, is DTAVSQTPKYLVTQMGNDKSIKCEQNLGHDTMYWYKQDSKKFLKIMFSYNNKELIINETVPNRFSPKSPDKAHLNLHINSLELGDSAVYFCASSQWGQPNTEAFFGQGTRLTVV.

This clonotype occurred many times. This chain connects TRBV2 to TRBJ2-3; no clear D. The V end was cut by 3 bases, the J end by 0 bases, with 7 bases between. Looked up from germline, CDR1 is SNHLY and CDR2 is FYNNEI. The CDR3 length is 14 residues. Here the CDR3 DNA reads TGTGCCAGCAGTGAGGGAACCAGCACAGATACGCAGTATTTT. Translation: CASSEGTSTDTQYF.

The chain combines TRBV7-2 with TRBJ2-3; the D is unclear. Between the trimmed V and J ends, which lost 2 bases and 3 bases, there was a span of 9 bases. This CDR3 is 14 amino acids long. The germline gives CDR1 SGHTA, CDR2 FQGNSA. CDR3 in DNA: TGTGCCAGCAGCTTATCGCACGGGACAGATACGCAGTATTTT. Translated, it gives CASSLSHGTDTQYF.